The sequence of this TCR beta chain was determined in a study of blood T cell repertoires in COVID-19. Across the study: Acute-phase and convalescent COVID-19 samples originated in the United States, Italy and Spain. T cells, B-cell-depleted T cells, or PBMCs provided the cDNA or gDNA that served as material.

The age range of participants was 18 to 89 years, with residence in fewer than 25 US areas. Original processing notes: Reference gene primers were amplified, and this amplification served to estimate nucleated cell counts. The method was immunoSEQ multiplex PCR; TCRdb's version includes in-frame clones alone and lacks a portion of them. V, J and clone size reflect that table, while D and trimming were determined from the DNA. The table has approximately 180,000 clones, roughly 89% seen once. Germline CDR1 and CDR2: WSHSY and SAAADI. The junction had 7 bases not matched to a gene; V was cut back by 5 bases and J by 3 bases. This CDR3 is 18 amino acids long.

Sequencing was performed on PBMCs or T cells enriched from blood (not recorded which). The source of this sequence is a woman in her thirties or forties with acute COVID-19. This chain joins TRBV10-2 and TRBJ2-4, with 16 bases that match TRBD2. The CDR3 protein is CASSIGTSGRAGKNIQYF. DNA for the CDR3: TGCGCCAGCAGTATCGGGACTAGCGGGAGGGCCGGCAAAAACATTCAGTACTTC.